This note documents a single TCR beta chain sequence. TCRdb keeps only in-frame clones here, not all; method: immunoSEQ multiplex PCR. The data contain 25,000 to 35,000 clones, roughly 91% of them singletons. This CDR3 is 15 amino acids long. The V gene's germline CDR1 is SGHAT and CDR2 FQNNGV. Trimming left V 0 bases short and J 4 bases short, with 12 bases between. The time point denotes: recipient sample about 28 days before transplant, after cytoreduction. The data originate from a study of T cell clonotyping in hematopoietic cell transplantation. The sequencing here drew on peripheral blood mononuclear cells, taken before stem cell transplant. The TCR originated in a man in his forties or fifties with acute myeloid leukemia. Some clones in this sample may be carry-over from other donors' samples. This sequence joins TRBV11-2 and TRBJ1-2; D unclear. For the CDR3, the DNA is TGTGCCAGCAGCTTAGATCCGGCAGCTTCCTATGGCTACACCTTC. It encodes CASSLDPAASYGYTF. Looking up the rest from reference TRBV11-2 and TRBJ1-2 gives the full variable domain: EAGVAQSPRYKIIEKRQSVAFWCNPISGHATLYWYQQILGQGPKLLIQFQNNGVVDDSQLPKDRFSAERLKGVDSTLKIQPAKLEDSAVYLCASSLDPAASYGYTFGSGTRLTVV.